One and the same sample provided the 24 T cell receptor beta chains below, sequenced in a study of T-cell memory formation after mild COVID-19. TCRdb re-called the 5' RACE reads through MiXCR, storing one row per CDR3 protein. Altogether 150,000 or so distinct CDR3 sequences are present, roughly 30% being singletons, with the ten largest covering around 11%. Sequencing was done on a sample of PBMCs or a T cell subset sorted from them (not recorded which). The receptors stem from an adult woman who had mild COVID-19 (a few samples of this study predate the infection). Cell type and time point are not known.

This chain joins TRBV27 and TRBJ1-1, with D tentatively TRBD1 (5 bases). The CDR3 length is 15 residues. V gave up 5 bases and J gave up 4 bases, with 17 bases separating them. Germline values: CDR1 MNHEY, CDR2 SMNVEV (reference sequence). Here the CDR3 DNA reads TGTGCCAGCAGTCCTCGTGGGGCCTTTGGCACTGAAGCTTTCTTT. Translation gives CASSPRGAFGTEAFF.

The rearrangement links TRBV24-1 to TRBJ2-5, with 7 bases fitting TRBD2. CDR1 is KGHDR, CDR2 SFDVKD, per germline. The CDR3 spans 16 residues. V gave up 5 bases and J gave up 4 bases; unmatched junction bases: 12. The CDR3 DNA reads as TGTGCCACCAGTGTCGGGGTGGGGGGGTTAGGAGAGACCCAGTACTTC. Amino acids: CATSVGVGGLGETQYF.

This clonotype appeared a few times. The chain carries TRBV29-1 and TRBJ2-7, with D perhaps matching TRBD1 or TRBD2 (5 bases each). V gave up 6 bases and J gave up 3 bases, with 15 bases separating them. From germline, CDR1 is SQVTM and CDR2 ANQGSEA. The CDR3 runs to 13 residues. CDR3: CSVGTLGDYEQYF. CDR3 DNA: TGCAGCGTAGGGACCCTTGGGGACTACGAGCAGTACTTC.

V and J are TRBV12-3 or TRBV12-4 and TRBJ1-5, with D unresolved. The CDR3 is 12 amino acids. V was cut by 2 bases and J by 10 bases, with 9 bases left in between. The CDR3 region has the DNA TGTGCCAGCAGTTTAATAGGGAGTCCCCAGCATTTT. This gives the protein CASSLIGSPQHF.

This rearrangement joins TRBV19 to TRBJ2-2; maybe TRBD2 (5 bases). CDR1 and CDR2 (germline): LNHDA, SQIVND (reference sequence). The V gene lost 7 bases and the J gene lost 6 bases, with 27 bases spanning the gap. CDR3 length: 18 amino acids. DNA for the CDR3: TGTGCCAGTAAGGAACGTAGTGGTGAGGGAAAATTATCCGGGGAGCTGTTTTTT. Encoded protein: CASKERSGEGKLSGELFF.

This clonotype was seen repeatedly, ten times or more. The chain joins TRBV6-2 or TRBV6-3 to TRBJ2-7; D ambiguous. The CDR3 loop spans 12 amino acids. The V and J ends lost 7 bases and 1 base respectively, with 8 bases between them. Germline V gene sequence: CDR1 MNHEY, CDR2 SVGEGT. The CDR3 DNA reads TGTGCCAGCACTGAAAAGTCCTACGAGCAGTACTTC. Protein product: CASTEKSYEQYF.

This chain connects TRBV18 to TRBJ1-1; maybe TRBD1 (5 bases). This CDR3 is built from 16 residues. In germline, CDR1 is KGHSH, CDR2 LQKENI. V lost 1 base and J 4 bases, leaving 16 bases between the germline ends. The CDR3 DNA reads TGTGCCAGCTCACCACGGGGTGGAGGGACCAGCACTGAAGCTTTCTTT. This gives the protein CASSPRGGGTSTEAFF.

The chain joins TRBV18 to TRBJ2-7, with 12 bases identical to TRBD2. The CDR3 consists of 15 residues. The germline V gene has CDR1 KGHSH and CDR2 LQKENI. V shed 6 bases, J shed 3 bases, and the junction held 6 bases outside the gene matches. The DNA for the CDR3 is TGTGCCAGCTCCCTAGCGGGAGGGTCCCTCTACGAGCAGTACTTC. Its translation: CASSLAGGSLYEQYF.

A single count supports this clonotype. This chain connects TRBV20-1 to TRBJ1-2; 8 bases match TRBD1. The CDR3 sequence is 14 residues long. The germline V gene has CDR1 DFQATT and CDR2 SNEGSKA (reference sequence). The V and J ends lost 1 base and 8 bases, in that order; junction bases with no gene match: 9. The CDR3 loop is CSARGDRRHFGYTF. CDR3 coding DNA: TGCAGTGCTAGAGGGGACAGGCGGCACTTCGGCTACACCTTC.

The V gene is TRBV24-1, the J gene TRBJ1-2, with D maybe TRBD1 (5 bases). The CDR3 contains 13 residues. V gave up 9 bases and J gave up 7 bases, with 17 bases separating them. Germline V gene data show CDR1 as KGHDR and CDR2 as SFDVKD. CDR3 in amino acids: CATLDNLGRGYTF. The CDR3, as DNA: TGTGCCACCCTGGACAACCTCGGGCGTGGCTACACCTTC.

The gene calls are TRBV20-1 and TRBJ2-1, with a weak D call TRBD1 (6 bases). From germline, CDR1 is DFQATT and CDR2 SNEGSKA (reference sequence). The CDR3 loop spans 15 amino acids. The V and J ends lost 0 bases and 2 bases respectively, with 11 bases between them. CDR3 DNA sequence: TGCAGTGCTAGAGACACAGGGCTGACCTACAATGAGCAGTTCTTC. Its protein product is CSARDTGLTYNEQFF.

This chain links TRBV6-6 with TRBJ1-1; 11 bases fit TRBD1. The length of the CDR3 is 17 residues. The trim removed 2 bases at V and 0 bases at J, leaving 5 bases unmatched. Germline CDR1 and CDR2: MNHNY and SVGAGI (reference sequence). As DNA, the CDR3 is TGTGCCAGCAGTTACCAACCGGGACAGGGGGTGAACACTGAAGCTTTCTTT. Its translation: CASSYQPGQGVNTEAFF.

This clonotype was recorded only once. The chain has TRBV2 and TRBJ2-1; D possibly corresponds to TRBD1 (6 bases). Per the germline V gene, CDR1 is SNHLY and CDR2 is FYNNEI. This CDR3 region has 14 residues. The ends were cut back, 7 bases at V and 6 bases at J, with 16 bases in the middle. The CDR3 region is CASKLGRGVNEQFF. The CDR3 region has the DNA TGTGCCAGCAAGTTGGGCAGGGGAGTCAATGAGCAGTTCTTC.

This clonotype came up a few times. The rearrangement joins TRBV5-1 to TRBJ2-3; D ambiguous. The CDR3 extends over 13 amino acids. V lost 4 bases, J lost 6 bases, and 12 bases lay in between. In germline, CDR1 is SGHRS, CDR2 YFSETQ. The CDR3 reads CASSGLYGDTQYF. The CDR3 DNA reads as TGCGCCAGCAGCGGGCTTTACGGGGATACGCAGTATTTT. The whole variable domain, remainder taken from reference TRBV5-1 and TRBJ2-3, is KAGVTQTPRYLIKTRGQQVTLSCSPISGHRSVSWYQQTPGQGLQFLFEYFSETQRNKGNFPGRFSGRQFSNSRSEMNVSTLELGDSALYLCASSGLYGDTQYFGPGTRLTVL.

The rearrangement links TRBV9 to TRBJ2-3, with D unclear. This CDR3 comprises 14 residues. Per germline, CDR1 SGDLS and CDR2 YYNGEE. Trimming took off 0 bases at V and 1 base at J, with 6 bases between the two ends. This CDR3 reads CASSVVPGTDTQYF. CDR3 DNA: TGTGCCAGCAGCGTAGTACCTGGCACAGATACGCAGTATTTT.

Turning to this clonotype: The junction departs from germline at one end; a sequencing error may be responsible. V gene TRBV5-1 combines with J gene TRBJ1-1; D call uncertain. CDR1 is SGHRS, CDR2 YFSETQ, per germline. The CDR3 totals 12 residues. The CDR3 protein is CASTLGNTEAFF. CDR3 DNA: TGCGCCAGCACCTTGGGGAACACTGAAGCTTTCTTT.

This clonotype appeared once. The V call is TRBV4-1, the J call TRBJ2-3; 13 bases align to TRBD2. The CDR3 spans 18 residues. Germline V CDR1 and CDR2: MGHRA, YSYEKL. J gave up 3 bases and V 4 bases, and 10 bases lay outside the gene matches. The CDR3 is CASSRGTSGVLWTDTQYF. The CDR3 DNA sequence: TGCGCCAGCAGCCGTGGGACTAGCGGGGTGTTATGGACAGATACGCAGTATTTT.

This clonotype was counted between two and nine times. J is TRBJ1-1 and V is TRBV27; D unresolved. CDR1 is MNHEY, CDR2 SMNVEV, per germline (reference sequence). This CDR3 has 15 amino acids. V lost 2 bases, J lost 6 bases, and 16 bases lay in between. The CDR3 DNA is TGTGCCAGCAGTTTACTCGGGCGTGGAGGCTCTGAAGCTTTCTTT. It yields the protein CASSLLGRGGSEAFF.

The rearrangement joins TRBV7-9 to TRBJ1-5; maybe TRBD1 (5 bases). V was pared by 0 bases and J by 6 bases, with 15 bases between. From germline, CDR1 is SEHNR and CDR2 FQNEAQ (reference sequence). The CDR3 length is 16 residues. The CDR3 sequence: CASSLANTEQGQPQHF. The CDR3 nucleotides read TGTGCCAGCAGCTTAGCCAATACGGAGCAGGGTCAGCCCCAGCATTTT.

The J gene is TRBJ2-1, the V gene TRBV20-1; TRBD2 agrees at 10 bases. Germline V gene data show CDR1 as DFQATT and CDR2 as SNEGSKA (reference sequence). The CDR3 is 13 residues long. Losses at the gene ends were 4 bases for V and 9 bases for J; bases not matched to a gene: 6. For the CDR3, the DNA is TGCAGTGCTACTCTAGCGGGAGTAAGTGAGCAGTTCTTC. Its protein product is CSATLAGVSEQFF.

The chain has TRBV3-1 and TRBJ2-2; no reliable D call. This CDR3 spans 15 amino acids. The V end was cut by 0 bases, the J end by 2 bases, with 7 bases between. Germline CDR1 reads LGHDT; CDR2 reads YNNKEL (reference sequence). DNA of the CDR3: TGTGCCAGCAGCCAAGAATGGTCTAACACCGGGGAGCTGTTTTTT. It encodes CASSQEWSNTGELFF.

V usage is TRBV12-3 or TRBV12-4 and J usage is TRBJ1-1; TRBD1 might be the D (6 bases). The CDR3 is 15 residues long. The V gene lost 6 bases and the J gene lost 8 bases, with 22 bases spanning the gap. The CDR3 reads CASSRTRTVQAEAFF. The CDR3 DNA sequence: TGTGCCAGCAGCCGCACCCGGACAGTTCAGGCAGAAGCTTTCTTT.

Here the CDR3 reads CASSLQEANYGYTF. The CDR3 DNA reads TGTGCCAGCAGTTTACAGGAGGCTAACTATGGCTACACCTTC. The chain is built from TRBV12-3 or TRBV12-4 and TRBJ1-2; D remains ambiguous. The V and J ends lost 2 bases and 0 bases respectively, with 7 bases between them. The CDR3 is 14 residues long.

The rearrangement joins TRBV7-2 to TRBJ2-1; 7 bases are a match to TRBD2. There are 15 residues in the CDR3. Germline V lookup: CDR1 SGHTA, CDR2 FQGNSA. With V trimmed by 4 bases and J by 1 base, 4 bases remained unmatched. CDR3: CASSSKGLSYNEQFF. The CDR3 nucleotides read TGTGCCAGCAGCTCTAAGGGACTATCCTACAATGAGCAGTTCTTC. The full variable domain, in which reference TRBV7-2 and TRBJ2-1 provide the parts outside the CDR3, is GAGVSQSPSNKVTEKGKDVELRCDPISGHTALYWYRQSLGQGLEFLIYFQGNSAPDKSGLPSDRFSAERTGGSVSTLTIQRTQQEDSAVYLCASSSKGLSYNEQFFGPGTRLTVL.